Sequencing of this TCR beta chain was carried out in a study of blood T cell repertoires in COVID-19. The overall study: Sources were T cells, B-cell-depleted T cells, or PBMCs; the material itself was cDNA or gDNA.

Followed over time, Seattle patients had been enrolled while infection was active. The germline V gene has CDR1 SGHNT and CDR2 YYREEE (reference sequence). The CDR3 length is 15 residues. V lost 4 bases and J lost 0; bases outside the gene matches: 6. Generated by immunoSEQ multiplex PCR, the TCRdb table keeps only in-frame clones and is missing some. The sample holds 200,000 to 250,000 clones, roughly 80% seen once. The chain combines TRBV5-4 with TRBJ2-7, with 8 bases matching TRBD1. The source is a woman in her 70s with COVID-19, enrolled during active disease. The sample taken for sequencing was peripheral blood. CDR3 sequence reads: CASSHRGKSSYEQYF. CDR3 nucleotides: TGTGCCAGCAGCCACAGGGGGAAGAGCTCCTACGAGCAGTACTTC.